The TCR beta chain described here comes from a study of tumor and adjacent non-tumor tissue in lung cancer. Study conclusions and caveats: Shorter survival was associated with higher TCR diversity in tumors.

For this clonotype: Its target is unknown. This CDR3 fails to terminate in the conserved phenylalanine or tryptophan, so it likely reflects a read error.

Three rounds of nested PCR, following a modified ARM-PCR protocol, produced the TCRbeta library. From the multiplex PCR reads, TCRdb called clonotypes with MiXCR, one entry per CDR3 protein. The sample gives 89,000 or so distinct CDR3 sequences, roughly three fifths of which show up once; 15% is in the top ten. The template was RNA from unsorted bulk tissue. This CDR3 contains 12 residues. Germline CDR1 reads MNHNS; CDR2 reads SASEGT. The source of this sequence is a man aged 65 to 79 with non-small cell lung cancer. The genes are TRBV6-1 and TRBJ1-1; 8 bases fit TRBD1. The material sequenced was lung tumor tissue. This CDR3 is CVNRGGARGAFS. CDR3 bases: TGTGTCAACAGGGGGGGAGCGCGAGGAGCTTTCTCT.